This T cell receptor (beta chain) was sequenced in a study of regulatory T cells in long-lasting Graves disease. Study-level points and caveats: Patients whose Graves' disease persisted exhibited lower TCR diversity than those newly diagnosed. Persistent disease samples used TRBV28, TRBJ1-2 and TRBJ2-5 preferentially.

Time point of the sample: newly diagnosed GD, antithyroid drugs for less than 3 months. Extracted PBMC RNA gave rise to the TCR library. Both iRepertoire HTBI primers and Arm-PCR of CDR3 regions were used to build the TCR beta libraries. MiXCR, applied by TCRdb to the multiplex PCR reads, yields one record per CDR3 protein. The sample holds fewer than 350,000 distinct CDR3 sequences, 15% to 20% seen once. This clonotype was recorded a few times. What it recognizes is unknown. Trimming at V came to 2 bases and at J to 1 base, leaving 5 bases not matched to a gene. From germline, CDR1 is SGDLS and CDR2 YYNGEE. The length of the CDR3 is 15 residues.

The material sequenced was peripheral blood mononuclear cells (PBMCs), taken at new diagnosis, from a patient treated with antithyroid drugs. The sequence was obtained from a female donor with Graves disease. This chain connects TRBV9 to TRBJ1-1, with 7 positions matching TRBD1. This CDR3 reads CASSVAGTENTEAFF. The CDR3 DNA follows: TGTGCCAGCAGCGTCGCCGGGACAGAGAACACTGAAGCTTTCTTT.